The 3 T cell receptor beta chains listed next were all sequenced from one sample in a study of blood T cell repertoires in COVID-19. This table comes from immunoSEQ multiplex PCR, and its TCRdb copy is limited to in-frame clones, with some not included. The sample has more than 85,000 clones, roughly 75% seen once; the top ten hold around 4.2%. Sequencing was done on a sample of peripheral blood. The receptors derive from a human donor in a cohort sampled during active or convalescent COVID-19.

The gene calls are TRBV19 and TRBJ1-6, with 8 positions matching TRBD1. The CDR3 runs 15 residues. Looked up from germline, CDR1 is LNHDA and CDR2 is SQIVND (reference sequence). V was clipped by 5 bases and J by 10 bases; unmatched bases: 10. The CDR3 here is CASSGTGGRGSPLHF. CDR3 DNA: TGTGCCAGTAGTGGGACAGGCGGGCGTGGATCACCCCTCCACTTT.

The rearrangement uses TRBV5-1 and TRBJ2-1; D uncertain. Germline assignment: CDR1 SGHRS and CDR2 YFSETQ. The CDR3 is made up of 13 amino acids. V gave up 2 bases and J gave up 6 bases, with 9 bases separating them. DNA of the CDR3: TGCGCCAGCAGCTTAGCACTTACCAATGAGCAGTTCTTC. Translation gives CASSLALTNEQFF.

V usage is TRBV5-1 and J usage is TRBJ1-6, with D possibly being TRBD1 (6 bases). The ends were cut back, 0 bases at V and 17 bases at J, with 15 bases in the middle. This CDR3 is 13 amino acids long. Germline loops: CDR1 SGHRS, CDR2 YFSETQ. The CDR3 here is CASSLDRDTAIHF. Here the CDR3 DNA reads TGCGCCAGCAGCTTGGACCGGGACACGGCCATCCACTTT. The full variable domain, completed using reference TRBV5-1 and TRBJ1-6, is KAGVTQTPRYLIKTRGQQVTLSCSPISGHRSVSWYQQTPGQGLQFLFEYFSETQRNKGNFPGRFSGRQFSNSRSEMNVSTLELGDSALYLCASSLDRDTAIHFGNGTRLTVT.